These T cell receptor beta chains were read from a single sample in a study of response to subunit inactivated influenza vaccine. TCRdb reprocessed the RT-PCR reads with MiXCR, giving one entry per CDR3 protein. The sample lists around 540,000 distinct CDR3 sequences; approximately 12% were seen once. The material was PBMCs from blood, obtained on the day of vaccination. The receptor set was obtained from a man aged 50-59 years who received an inactivated influenza vaccine. CDR3s include the opening cysteine and the closing phenylalanine or tryptophan. D genes are given only for firm matches. Size is stated for part of the rows, as once, few or many counts, or as a class when the clone is expanded.

j_gene	abundance	v_gene	d_gene	CDR3nt	CDR3aa
TRBJ1-3	.	TRBV20-1	.	TGCAGTGTACGAGGGGAGGATTTCGAAGACACCATATATTTT	CSVRGEDFEDTIYF
TRBJ1-5	few	TRBV28	.	TGTGCCAGCAGTCTACGGGCAGGGCGTCAGCCCCAGCATTTT	CASSLRAGRQPQHF
TRBJ2-3	few	TRBV5-1	.	TGCGCCAGCAGCTTGGGGCAGCCTTTGGATACGCAGTATTTT	CASSLGQPLDTQYF
TRBJ1-1	few	TRBV5-1	.	TGCGCCAGCAGCTTGGAGGGAGGGGACACTGAAGCTTTCTTT	CASSLEGGDTEAFF
TRBJ2-7	.	TRBV4-3	.	TGCGCCAGCAGCCAAGCAGTCGGACCATCCCGGGTCGAGCAGTACTTC	CASSQAVGPSRVEQYF
TRBJ2-7	few	TRBV4-2	.	TGTGCCAGCAGCCACCCTAGACGCGAAGAGCAGTACTTC	CASSHPRREEQYF
TRBJ1-1	.	TRBV29-1	.	TGCAGCGTTGGGCCAGGCACTGAAGCTTTCTTT	CSVGPGTEAFF
TRBJ1-5	few	TRBV11-2	TRBD1	TGTGCCAGCAGCCCCCAGACAGGGGGCAATCAGCCCCAGCATTTT	CASSPQTGGNQPQHF
TRBJ2-5	many	TRBV9	.	TGTGCCAGCAGCGTAGGGGGGAACCAAGAGACCCAGTACTTC	CASSVGGNQETQYF
TRBJ2-3	few	TRBV5-1	TRBD1	TGCGCCAGCAGCTCGGGACAGGGGGGGACAGATACGCAGTATTTT	CASSSGQGGTDTQYF
TRBJ2-7	few	TRBV6-1	TRBD2	TGTGCCAGCAAACCCGGCGGGGGGACTGGTTGGGAGCAGTACTTC	CASKPGGGTGWEQYF
TRBJ2-1	few	TRBV20-1	TRBD2	TGCAGTGCTAGAGTGGGGCTAGCGGGAGAGCAGTTCTTC	CSARVGLAGEQFF
TRBJ2-3	.	TRBV14	.	TGTGCCAGCAGCCAAGTTAATGGGGATACGCAGTATTTT	CASSQVNGDTQYF
TRBJ2-7	many	TRBV29-1	TRBD1	TGCAGCGTGACCGGGACAGTAACATACGAGCAGTACTTC	CSVTGTVTYEQYF
TRBJ2-5	.	TRBV13	.	TGTGCCAGCAGCACCCACCGGGACGGAAAAGAGACCCAGTACTTC	CASSTHRDGKETQYF
TRBJ2-1	few	TRBV5-1	.	TGCGCCAGCAGCTTGGTGGGACATGAGGGCAATGAGCAGTTCTTC	CASSLVGHEGNEQFF
TRBJ2-1	.	TRBV5-1	TRBD1	TGCGCCAGCGGACTCGAAGTTCGGACAGGGGCTTACAATGAGCAGTTCTTC	CASGLEVRTGAYNEQFF
TRBJ2-1	few	TRBV4-3	TRBD1	TGCGCCAGCAGCCATTTGACAGGGGGTGTATGGGAGCAGTTCTTC	CASSHLTGGVWEQFF
TRBJ1-5	.	TRBV6-1	.	TGTGCCAGCAGCACCGTCAGCAATCAGCCCCAGCATTTT	CASSTVSNQPQHF
TRBJ2-1	few	TRBV24-1	TRBD1	TGTGCCACCAGTGATGCCTCCGGACAGGGAGGTCGCTCCTACAATGAGCAGTTCTTC	CATSDASGQGGRSYNEQFF
TRBJ2-3	few	TRBV5-1	TRBD2	TGCGCCAGCAGCAACCCTCGACTAGCCTCGAAGGATACGCAGTATTTT	CASSNPRLASKDTQYF
TRBJ1-1	few	TRBV7-9	.	TGTGCCAGCAGCTTATCGTTCGGATCCAGCGAAGCTTTCTTT	CASSLSFGSSEAFF
TRBJ2-4	.	TRBV2	.	TGTGCCAGCGGTCCCTTAGACAGCATATTAGCCAAAAACATTCAGTACTTC	CASGPLDSILAKNIQYF
TRBJ2-2	few	TRBV29-1	.	TGCAGCGTTGAGGAAGGGGCGGCGAACACCGGGGAGCTGTTTTTT	CSVEEGAANTGELFF
TRBJ2-1	.	TRBV4-3	.	TGCGCCAGCAGCCAAGTCGCATCTCGGAGGGTTGAGCAGTTCTTC	CASSQVASRRVEQFF
TRBJ2-2	.	TRBV5-1	TRBD1	TGCGCCAGCAGGGCTGGACAGGTCGAAGCCGGGGAGCTGTTTTTT	CASRAGQVEAGELFF
TRBJ1-6	.	TRBV20-1	.	TGCAGTGCTAGAGACAGCACAACCTATAATTCACCCCTCCACTTT	CSARDSTTYNSPLHF
TRBJ2-1	.	TRBV6-2/TRBV6-3	.	TGTGCCAGCATCCTGAGCGGAAGGGGTGAGCAGTTCTTC	CASILSGRGEQFF
TRBJ2-5	.	TRBV18	.	TGTGCCAGCTCACAACCGGGGCTAAGAGAGACCCAGTACTTC	CASSQPGLRETQYF
TRBJ1-1	many	TRBV7-2	.	TGTGCCAGCAGCTTAGCGTGGCAGGGTAACTCTGAAGCTTTCTTT	CASSLAWQGNSEAFF
TRBJ2-7	.	TRBV6-5	TRBD1	TGTGCCAGCAGTTCCCGGACAGGGAGATCATACGAGCAGTACTTC	CASSSRTGRSYEQYF
TRBJ2-1	.	TRBV12-3/TRBV12-4	.	TGTGCCAGCAGTTTTGCGATCAACTCCTACAATGAGCAGTTCTTC	CASSFAINSYNEQFF
TRBJ2-1	.	TRBV29-1	.	TGCAGCGCCAATCCCGTCCTAATGGGGGGGGGCCCCTACAATGAGCAGTTCTTC	CSANPVLMGGGPYNEQFF
TRBJ2-2	few	TRBV27	TRBD1	TGTGCCAGCAGACCCGGGACAGGGGTACCCGGGGAGCTGTTTTTT	CASRPGTGVPGELFF
TRBJ2-3	many	TRBV7-2	.	TGTGCCAGCAGCACCATCCCGGATACGCAGTATTTT	CASSTIPDTQYF
TRBJ2-3	.	TRBV5-6	TRBD2	TGTGCCAGCAGACAAGCGGGGGGCACAGATACGCAGTATTTT	CASRQAGGTDTQYF
TRBJ2-1	.	TRBV7-9	TRBD1	TGTGCCAGCAGCCCATTGGGGACAGGGGTCTACAATGAGCAGTTCTTC	CASSPLGTGVYNEQFF
TRBJ2-3	few	TRBV5-1	TRBD2	TGCGCCAGCAGCTTTGATACTAGCGGGACTCTCACAGATACGCAGTATTTT	CASSFDTSGTLTDTQYF
TRBJ2-3	.	TRBV12-3/TRBV12-4	.	TGTGCCAGCAGTCCCCCGAGGTTTACAGATACGCAGTATTTT	CASSPPRFTDTQYF
TRBJ2-2	few	TRBV20-1	TRBD1	TGCAGTGCAACCGGGACAGACACCGGGGAGCTGTTTTTT	CSATGTDTGELFF
TRBJ2-1	few	TRBV27	TRBD2	TGTGCCAGCAGTTTGGGGGGACTAGCGGCAGGGTGGCAGTTCTTC	CASSLGGLAAGWQFF
TRBJ2-1	few	TRBV10-3	TRBD1	TGTGCCACCCTAGGACAGGGGAGCTCCTACAATGAGCAGTTCTTC	CATLGQGSSYNEQFF
TRBJ1-5	.	TRBV7-9	TRBD1	TGTGCCAGCAGGGGACAGGGATTGGGTCAGCCCCAGCATTTT	CASRGQGLGQPQHF
TRBJ2-7	.	TRBV3-1	TRBD2	TGTGCCAGCAGCCAAGATCGCGGCGGGGGGGATTACGAGCAGTACTTC	CASSQDRGGGDYEQYF